This TCR beta chain emerged from a study of T cells after posttransplantation cyclophosphamide. Data came from immunoSEQ multiplex PCR; TCRdb stores just in-frame clones and leaves some out. The sample holds 15,000 to 20,000 clones, around 86% seen once. A word on this clone: As yet, its antigen is unknown.

Methotrexate plus calcineurin inhibitor accompanied controls' myeloablative marrow transplants; sampling was 1 year later. Trimming removed 10 bases at V and 2 bases at J, with 14 bases between. This CDR3 spans 13 amino acids. Germline CDR1 reads SGHNT; CDR2 reads YYREEE (reference sequence). Study-wide results and caveats: After PTCy, TRB diversity resembled that of CNI/methotrexate controls. Later blood repertoires were often dominated by clones from the donor CD8+ memory compartment. Blood and skin or GI T cell repertoires showed limited TRB overlap.

Sequenced here: PBMCs, sampled after an allogeneic stem cell transplant with a calcineurin inhibitor and methotrexate. The V gene is TRBV5-4, the J gene TRBJ2-3; D is undetermined. This TCR came from a male patient aged 45-60 years who received an allogeneic stem cell transplant from an unrelated donor, was CMV-positive, and had chronic GVHD only. Some T cells may have come from the graft donor. CDR3 sequence (DNA): TGTGCCTGTCATGTGCCTAACACAGATACGCAGTATTTT. This encodes CACHVPNTDTQYF.